Listed below are T cell receptor beta chains from one sample, sequenced in a study of blood T cell repertoires in COVID-19. Generated by immunoSEQ multiplex PCR, the TCRdb table keeps only in-frame clones and is missing some. The repertoire includes about 160,000 clones, 80% to 85% of them detected once, and more than 7% sits in the top ten. The sequencing input was peripheral blood. These receptors were obtained from an elderly woman with active or convalescent COVID-19. CDR3s include the opening cysteine and the closing phenylalanine or tryptophan. Fields, in order: CDR3 protein, CDR3 DNA, J gene, clone size, V gene, D gene. A D gene is named only where the DNA matches it firmly. Expanded clones are given a class, and other clones once, few, many or no size at all.

CSVEWGLGDIQYF,TGCAGCGTTGAGTGGGGGCTTGGAGACATTCAGTACTTC,TRBJ2-4,-,TRBV29-1,-
CARSLGRESSGNTIYF,TGTGCCAGAAGCTTAGGTCGGGAGAGCTCTGGAAACACCATATATTTT,TRBJ1-3,-,TRBV7-5,-
CASSELGRSNQPQHF,TGCGCCAGCAGTGAGCTGGGGAGAAGCAATCAGCCCCAGCATTTT,TRBJ1-5,-,TRBV10-1,-
CASSISTGSYNEQFF,TGTGCCAGTAGTATATCTACAGGCTCCTACAATGAGCAGTTCTTC,TRBJ2-1,-,TRBV19,-
CASSPTDSRDQPQHF,TGTGCCAGCTCACCGACAGATTCAAGGGATCAGCCCCAGCATTTT,TRBJ1-5,-,TRBV18,-
CASSERVVQETQYF,TGTGCCAGCAGTGAACGGGTGGTCCAAGAGACCCAGTACTTC,TRBJ2-5,-,TRBV2,-
CAIRKGQGTFEAFF,TGTGCCATCAGAAAAGGACAGGGGACTTTTGAAGCTTTCTTT,TRBJ1-1,few,TRBV10-3,TRBD1
CASSFQGSGDTQYF,TGTGCCAGCAGCTTCCAGGGTTCTGGGGATACGCAGTATTTT,TRBJ2-3,-,TRBV7-9,-
CASSPQDGVGGRANVLTF,TGTGCCAGCAGCCCGCAAGACGGGGTGGGGGGTAGGGCCAACGTCCTGACTTTC,TRBJ2-6,-,TRBV5-4,-
CASSPSPRGQGGYGYTF,TGTGCCAGCAGCCCGAGCCCCCGGGGACAGGGAGGCTATGGCTACACCTTC,TRBJ1-2,-,TRBV11-2,TRBD1
CASSPHFGDRGIYEQYF,TGTGCCAGCAGCCCTCATTTTGGGGACAGGGGGATCTACGAGCAGTACTTC,TRBJ2-7,-,TRBV9,TRBD1
CAWSSTGSSGNTIYF,TGTGCCTGGAGTTCGACAGGTAGCTCTGGAAACACCATATATTTT,TRBJ1-3,few,TRBV30,-
CASSYRGGLTDTQYF,TGTGCCAGCAGTTACCGGGGGGGCCTCACAGATACGCAGTATTTT,TRBJ2-3,few,TRBV6-2/TRBV6-3,TRBD2
CASTLPGGRNEQYF,TGTGCCAGCACCCTTCCCGGGGGGCGAAACGAGCAGTACTTC,TRBJ2-7,-,TRBV5-8,-
CASETPRGGYTF,TGTGCCAGCGAAACGCCCAGGGGTGGCTACACCTTC,TRBJ1-2,-,TRBV7-9,-
CASSFAGTGHLSSKVEQYF,TGTGCCAGCAGCTTCGCGGGGACAGGGCACTTATCTTCAAAGGTCGAGCAGTACTTC,TRBJ2-7,once,TRBV5-8,TRBD1
CASSAGGTGAGNTIYF,TGTGCCAGCAGTGCGGGTGGGACAGGGGCTGGAAACACCATATATTTT,TRBJ1-3,-,TRBV2,TRBD1
CASSKDRGSHEQYF,TGTGCCAGCAGCAAGGACAGGGGCTCACACGAGCAGTACTTC,TRBJ2-7,once,TRBV7-9,TRBD1
CARMRRYF,TGTGCCAGAATGAGGCGGTACTTC,TRBJ2-7,once,TRBV5-3,-
CASSLARTLGRADTQYF,TGCGCCAGCAGCTTGGCCAGGACTCTAGGTCGTGCAGATACGCAGTATTTT,TRBJ2-3,-,TRBV5-1,-
CASSAGGETQYF,TGCGCCAGCAGTGCAGGGGGGGAGACCCAGTACTTC,TRBJ2-5,once,TRBV10-2,-
CASGTSGPQETQYF,TGTGCCAGCGGGACTAGCGGGCCTCAAGAGACCCAGTACTTC,TRBJ2-5,-,TRBV7-6,TRBD2
CASSESQTEAFF,TGCGCCAGCAGTGAGTCACAGACTGAAGCTTTCTTT,TRBJ1-1,-,TRBV10-1,-
CASSLGLQGSYGYTF,TGTGCCAGCAGCTTAGGTTTGCAGGGATCTTATGGCTACACCTTC,TRBJ1-2,few,TRBV7-8,-
CASSERTSGQRETQYF,TGTGCCAGCAGCGAGAGGACTAGCGGCCAACGGGAGACCCAGTACTTC,TRBJ2-5,-,TRBV6-2/TRBV6-3,TRBD2
CASHEGGPSNEQYF,TGTGCCAGCCATGAGGGGGGGCCTTCGAATGAGCAGTACTTC,TRBJ2-7,-,TRBV18,-
CASKEGTANQPQHF,TGTGCCAGCAAAGAGGGGACAGCTAATCAGCCCCAGCATTTT,TRBJ1-5,-,TRBV6-5,TRBD1
CATSSRGLNTEAFF,TGTGCCACCAGCAGCAGGGGACTGAACACTGAAGCTTTCTTT,TRBJ1-1,once,TRBV15,-
CASSGLDRGGGYTF,TGTGCCAGCAGTGGCCTCGACAGGGGGGGAGGCTACACCTTC,TRBJ1-2,-,TRBV2,TRBD1
CASSEESNYGYTF,TGTGCCAGCAGTGAAGAGAGTAACTATGGCTACACCTTC,TRBJ1-2,-,TRBV2,-
CAWSVLGSMNTEAFF,TGTGCCTGGAGTGTACTGGGCAGCATGAACACTGAAGCTTTCTTT,TRBJ1-1,-,TRBV30,-
CASSQGLYYEQYF,TGTGCCAGTAGCCAAGGACTCTACTACGAGCAGTACTTC,TRBJ2-7,-,TRBV3-1/TRBV3-2,-
CAWMRQGYEQYF,TGTGCCTGGATGAGGCAGGGATACGAGCAGTACTTC,TRBJ2-7,few,TRBV30,-
CASSPELGGANVLTF,TGTGCCAGCAGCCCTGAGCTAGGCGGGGCCAACGTCCTGACTTTC,TRBJ2-6,-,TRBV5-5,-
CASSQDQADPYEQYF,TGCGCCAGCAGCCAAGATCAGGCAGATCCCTACGAGCAGTACTTC,TRBJ2-7,-,TRBV4-1,-
CASSLDRGRDEAFF,TGTGCCAGCAGCCTGGACAGGGGCCGCGACGAAGCTTTCTTT,TRBJ1-1,-,TRBV5-5,TRBD1
CASSLGAGATYEQYF,TGTGCCAGCAGCTTAGGAGCGGGGGCTACCTACGAGCAGTACTTC,TRBJ2-7,once,TRBV7-9,TRBD2
CASSSTLGAQDTEAFF,TGTGCCAGCAGCTCCACGTTGGGGGCGCAGGACACTGAAGCTTTCTTT,TRBJ1-1,few,TRBV11-2,-
CASSLGLAGNYGYTF,TGTGCCAGCAGTTTAGGGTTGGCAGGAAACTATGGCTACACCTTC,TRBJ1-2,-,TRBV27,-
CASSKRTGPNTGELFF,TGTGCCAGTAGTAAACGGACAGGGCCCAACACCGGGGAGCTGTTTTTT,TRBJ2-2,few,TRBV19,TRBD1
CASTTRQGGSSYNSPLHF,TGTGCCAGTACGACTCGACAGGGGGGTAGCTCCTATAATTCACCCCTCCACTTT,TRBJ1-6,-,TRBV19,TRBD1
CASSPQGFRGGVLDTQYF,TGTGCCAGCAGTCCCCAAGGGTTCAGAGGGGGTGTCTTAGATACGCAGTATTTT,TRBJ2-3,-,TRBV11-2,-
CASSQGGQGHYGYTF,TGTGCCAGCAGCCAGGGGGGACAGGGGCACTATGGCTACACCTTC,TRBJ1-2,-,TRBV3-1/TRBV3-2,TRBD1
CASSQDSSGGAYNEQFF,TGCGCCAGCAGCCAAGATTCGTCGGGGGGGGCCTACAATGAGCAGTTCTTC,TRBJ2-1,few,TRBV4-3,TRBD2